These T cell receptor beta chains were read from a single sample in a study of blood T cell repertoires in COVID-19. Profiling relied on immunoSEQ multiplex PCR, and the TCRdb table lists in-frame clones only, not all of them. The sample holds 350,000 to 400,000 clones, roughly 90% seen once. Sequenced input: peripheral blood. These receptors all stem from a woman younger than 45 with COVID-19, enrolled during active disease. The CDR3 runs from the conserved cysteine through the conserved F or W. The D gene is left open where the match is weak. Clone sizes are given selectively: once, few, many, or a class where the clone is expanded.

>TRBV27|.|14|.|TRBJ2-5
TGTGCCAGCACTACGGCGGGAAATATGGAGACCCAGTACTTC
CASTTAGNMETQYF
>TRBV28|TRBD2|17|.|TRBJ2-5
TGTGCCAGCAGTTTCCCCGGGGGGGGGCTTAAGCAAGAGACCCAGTACTTC
CASSFPGGGLKQETQYF
>TRBV5-1|.|17|.|TRBJ2-4
TGCGCCAGCAGCTCCGGAGGACAGCCCCGAGCCAAAAACATTCAGTACTTC
CASSSGGQPRAKNIQYF
>TRBV3-1/TRBV3-2|TRBD2|17|once|TRBJ2-2
TGTGCCAGCAACCCAAGACTAGCGGGAGCTAACACCGGGGAGCTGTTTTTT
CASNPRLAGANTGELFF
>TRBV24-1|TRBD2|13|.|TRBJ2-1
TGTGCCATCTCCGGGGGGTATTACAATGAGCAGTTCTTC
CAISGGYYNEQFF
>TRBV25-1|.|16|.|TRBJ1-1
TGTGCCAGCAGCCCGGGGACTAATGGGGGTAGCACTGAAGCTTTCTTT
CASSPGTNGGSTEAFF
>TRBV6-2/TRBV6-3|TRBD1|16|few|TRBJ2-3
TGTGCCAGCAGTCAACAATGGACAGGGGGCACAGATACGCAGTATTTT
CASSQQWTGGTDTQYF
>TRBV6-5|.|15|.|TRBJ1-1
TGTGCCAGCAGTTTTTGGGCAGGGGAGAACACTGAAGCTTTCTTT
CASSFWAGENTEAFF
>TRBV10-2|.|15|.|TRBJ1-6
TGCGCCAGCAGTGAGCTGGGCACCTATAATTCACCCCTCCACTTT
CASSELGTYNSPLHF
>TRBV5-8|.|13|.|TRBJ2-5
TGTGCCAGCATGGACAGATCTCAAGAGACCCAGTACTTC
CASMDRSQETQYF
>TRBV18|TRBD1|15|.|TRBJ2-3
TGTGCCAGCTCCCCGGGACAGATTGGCACAGATACGCAGTATTTT
CASSPGQIGTDTQYF
>TRBV5-6|.|13|.|TRBJ1-4
TGTGCCAGCAGCTTGGCAGGGGATGAAAAACTGTTTTTT
CASSLAGDEKLFF
>TRBV5-6|.|15|.|TRBJ2-3
TGTGCCAGCAGCTTACTGAGTGCGACTACAGATACGCAGTATTTT
CASSLLSATTDTQYF
>TRBV30|TRBD1|13|.|TRBJ1-3
TGTGCCTGGAGTGCGGGACAGCGAAACACCATATATTTT
CAWSAGQRNTIYF
>TRBV3-1/TRBV3-2|TRBD2|16|.|TRBJ2-2
TGTGCCAGCAGCCAATACCCTAGCGGGGCCGCCGGGGAGCTGTTTTTT
CASSQYPSGAAGELFF
>TRBV6-5|.|16|.|TRBJ1-5
TGTGCCAGCAGTTACGGGGGGGGAGGCGGCAATCAGCCCCAGCATTTT
CASSYGGGGGNQPQHF
>TRBV7-8|TRBD1|16|.|TRBJ1-1
TGTGCCAGCAGCCCCAGACAGGGGGCTGTAAAACCTGAAGCTTTCTTT
CASSPRQGAVKPEAFF
>TRBV28|.|16|.|TRBJ1-5
TGTGCCAGCAGTCCTCCGGGGAGTTATAGCAATCAGCCCCAGCATTTT
CASSPPGSYSNQPQHF
>TRBV2|TRBD2|14|.|TRBJ2-7
TGTGCCAGCACGGAATCCGGGGGGACCTACGAGCAGTACTTC
CASTESGGTYEQYF
>TRBV5-1|.|15|once|TRBJ2-5
TGCGCCAGCAGCCCCTTCCAACGGGGACAAGAGACCCAGTACTTC
CASSPFQRGQETQYF
>TRBV5-1|TRBD2|18|.|TRBJ2-3
TGCGCCAGCAGCTCAGTTGGTAGCGGGGTATGGGGCACAGATACGCAGTATTTT
CASSSVGSGVWGTDTQYF
>TRBV18|TRBD1|16|.|TRBJ1-2
TGTGCCAGCTCACCCCTGGGACAGGTCGTCCATTATGGCTACACCTTC
CASSPLGQVVHYGYTF
>TRBV2|TRBD2|14|.|TRBJ2-5
TGTGCCCGATCACTAGCGGGGGTGGGGGAGACCCAGTACTTC
CARSLAGVGETQYF
>TRBV15|TRBD2|17|.|TRBJ2-2
TGTGCCACCAGCGGGACCCGGGCGGGGGGGAACACCGGGGAGCTGTTTTTT
CATSGTRAGGNTGELFF
>TRBV6-7|TRBD2|21|.|TRBJ2-1
TGTGCCAGCAGTTACTGGGAACTGACGCTAGCGGGGGGGTTATTTAGGAATGAGCAGTTCTTC
CASSYWELTLAGGLFRNEQFF
>TRBV10-3|.|15|.|TRBJ2-3
TGTGCCATCAGCGGGGGAGAGGGCCAGGCAGATACGCAGTATTTT
CAISGGEGQADTQYF